This T cell receptor (beta chain) was identified during a study of T cell repertoires in cytomegalovirus infection. Study as a whole: Signatures in public TCR beta sequences pointed to both CMV infection and matching HLA type. Whole-study findings and limits: Dominating the ex vivo response were TCR beta clonotypes that were CMV-specific and HLA-C-restricted.

TCRdb processed the reads anew with MiXCR; each CDR3 protein has one entry. The sample holds roughly 570,000 distinct CDR3 sequences, approximately 40% seen once. Details on this clonotype: Its antigen is still unknown.

From germline, CDR1 is DFQATT and CDR2 SNEGSKA (reference sequence). This CDR3 region has 15 residues. V lost 0 bases and J lost 3, with 14 bases in between. The chain links TRBV20-1 to TRBJ1-2; no reliable D call. The sequencing here drew on cultured PBMCs, taken from culture after CMV antigen stimulation. The sequence came from a human donor in good health (CMV status not recorded). Some clones in this sample may be carry-over from other donors' samples. In DNA form, the CDR3 reads TGCAGTGCTAGAGATGTTCTGGGATTCGACTATGGCTACACCTTC. Translated, it gives CSARDVLGFDYGYTF.